This is a list of T cell receptor beta chains from one sample in a study of shared clonotypes between healthy human individuals. Assay: immunoSEQ multiplex PCR; the TCRdb copy retains only in-frame clones and omits some. Of 600,000 to 700,000 clones listed, around three quarters are singletons. Sequenced input: memory CD4+ T cells sorted from blood. Receptors were obtained from a woman younger than 45 in good health. Both conserved end residues are part of each CDR3. Each record gives: V gene, clone size, J gene, D gene, CDR3 protein, CDR3 DNA. The D gene is left open where the match is weak. Clone size is shown for a subset of rows, as once, few, many or a class of expanded clone.

v_call: TRBV15
clone_size: -
j_call: TRBJ2-7
d_call: TRBD2
cdr3_aa: CATSRDPGGTSYEQYF
cdr3_nt: TGTGCCACCAGCAGAGATCCGGGGGGGACCTCCTACGAGCAGTACTTC

v_call: TRBV5-1
clone_size: -
j_call: TRBJ2-1
d_call: TRBD2
cdr3_aa: CASSREREGLDEQFF
cdr3_nt: TGCGCCAGCAGCCGGGAGCGGGAGGGCCTCGATGAGCAGTTCTTC

v_call: TRBV6-5
clone_size: -
j_call: TRBJ2-1
d_call: -
cdr3_aa: CASSYSKGKDEQFF
cdr3_nt: TGTGCCAGCAGTTACTCCAAGGGGAAGGATGAGCAGTTCTTC

v_call: TRBV27
clone_size: -
j_call: TRBJ2-4
d_call: TRBD2
cdr3_aa: CASSLVSGIAKNIQYF
cdr3_nt: TGTGCCAGCAGTTTAGTGAGCGGGATAGCCAAAAACATTCAGTACTTC

v_call: TRBV19
clone_size: -
j_call: TRBJ1-5
d_call: -
cdr3_aa: CASSLAGFGQPQHF
cdr3_nt: TGTGCCAGTTCCTTGGCGGGATTCGGTCAGCCCCAGCATTTT

v_call: TRBV21-1
clone_size: few
j_call: TRBJ1-1
d_call: -
cdr3_aa: CASRSGRQTEAFF
cdr3_nt: TGTGCCAGCAGGTCAGGCCGTCAGACTGAAGCTTTCTTT

v_call: TRBV5-1
clone_size: -
j_call: TRBJ1-4
d_call: -
cdr3_aa: CASSRQNLGNNEKLFF
cdr3_nt: TGCGCCAGCAGCCGACAGAACTTGGGGAATAATGAAAAACTGTTTTTT

v_call: TRBV10-3
clone_size: -
j_call: TRBJ1-2
d_call: -
cdr3_aa: CAISEGGQAANYGYTF
cdr3_nt: TGTGCCATCAGTGAGGGGGGGCAGGCGGCAAACTATGGCTACACCTTC

v_call: TRBV7-6
clone_size: -
j_call: TRBJ1-2
d_call: -
cdr3_aa: CASSFGVDGYTF
cdr3_nt: TGTGCCAGCAGCTTTGGTGTTGATGGCTACACCTTC

v_call: TRBV7-2
clone_size: -
j_call: TRBJ1-4
d_call: TRBD1
cdr3_aa: CASSLGTGEKLFF
cdr3_nt: TGTGCCAGCAGCTTAGGGACAGGAGAAAAACTGTTTTTT

v_call: TRBV6-1
clone_size: -
j_call: TRBJ2-1
d_call: TRBD2
cdr3_aa: CASLSGTSVLNEQFF
cdr3_nt: TGTGCCAGCCTATCCGGGACTAGCGTACTCAATGAGCAGTTCTTC

v_call: TRBV29-1
clone_size: -
j_call: TRBJ2-1
d_call: TRBD1
cdr3_aa: CSVLQGGNEQFF
cdr3_nt: TGCAGCGTTTTACAGGGGGGCAATGAGCAGTTCTTC

v_call: TRBV9
clone_size: -
j_call: TRBJ2-1
d_call: TRBD2
cdr3_aa: CASSVGTSGRYNEQFF
cdr3_nt: TGTGCCAGCAGCGTAGGCACTAGCGGGAGATACAATGAGCAGTTCTTC

v_call: TRBV6-6
clone_size: -
j_call: TRBJ2-7
d_call: -
cdr3_aa: CASAMSTATYEQYF
cdr3_nt: TGTGCCAGTGCGATGTCGACGGCAACCTACGAGCAGTACTTC

v_call: TRBV29-1
clone_size: -
j_call: TRBJ1-4
d_call: TRBD1
cdr3_aa: CSVQGETEKLFF
cdr3_nt: TGCAGCGTACAGGGGGAGACTGAAAAACTGTTTTTT

v_call: TRBV27
clone_size: -
j_call: TRBJ2-1
d_call: -
cdr3_aa: CATKAQGWGYNEQFF
cdr3_nt: TGTGCCACCAAGGCCCAGGGGTGGGGATACAATGAGCAGTTCTTC

v_call: TRBV5-4
clone_size: -
j_call: TRBJ2-7
d_call: TRBD2
cdr3_aa: CASSFSGVYEQYF
cdr3_nt: TGTGCCAGCAGCTTTAGCGGGGTCTACGAGCAGTACTTC

v_call: TRBV7-6
clone_size: -
j_call: TRBJ2-3
d_call: -
cdr3_aa: CASSLMLFSGTDTQYF
cdr3_nt: TGTGCCAGCAGCTTAATGCTTTTTAGTGGCACAGATACGCAGTATTTT

v_call: TRBV7-8
clone_size: -
j_call: TRBJ2-2
d_call: -
cdr3_aa: CASSLRRVADPRPNTGELFF
cdr3_nt: TGTGCCAGCAGCCTCCGTAGGGTAGCGGATCCACGGCCGAACACCGGGGAGCTGTTTTTT

v_call: TRBV6-5
clone_size: -
j_call: TRBJ2-7
d_call: -
cdr3_aa: CASSYSTTGTYEQYF
cdr3_nt: TGTGCCAGCAGTTACTCCACCACAGGAACCTACGAGCAGTACTTC

v_call: TRBV7-9
clone_size: -
j_call: TRBJ2-7
d_call: TRBD2
cdr3_aa: CARGWRENYEQYF
cdr3_nt: TGTGCCAGGGGGTGGCGGGAGAACTACGAGCAGTACTTC

v_call: TRBV28
clone_size: -
j_call: TRBJ2-7
d_call: -
cdr3_aa: CASSYGGGHYEQYF
cdr3_nt: TGTGCCAGCAGTTATGGAGGAGGGCACTACGAGCAGTACTTC

v_call: TRBV28
clone_size: once
j_call: TRBJ1-2
d_call: -
cdr3_aa: CASSLPEFYGYTF
cdr3_nt: TGTGCCAGCAGTTTACCGGAGTTCTATGGCTACACCTTC

v_call: TRBV5-6
clone_size: few
j_call: TRBJ2-5
d_call: -
cdr3_aa: CASSFPTPQETQYF
cdr3_nt: TGTGCCAGCAGCTTCCCCACTCCTCAAGAGACCCAGTACTTC

v_call: TRBV10-1
clone_size: -
j_call: TRBJ2-5
d_call: TRBD2
cdr3_aa: CASSGVPGLAGDQETQYF
cdr3_nt: TGCGCCAGCAGTGGGGTTCCGGGACTAGCGGGAGATCAAGAGACCCAGTACTTC

v_call: TRBV9
clone_size: once
j_call: TRBJ2-1
d_call: -
cdr3_aa: CASSGAVGSSYNEQFF
cdr3_nt: TGTGCCAGCAGCGGGGCTGTCGGGAGCTCCTACAATGAGCAGTTCTTC

v_call: TRBV5-1
clone_size: -
j_call: TRBJ2-3
d_call: TRBD1
cdr3_aa: CATKKGQLSTDTQYF
cdr3_nt: TGCGCCACCAAAAAGGGACAGCTTAGCACAGATACGCAGTATTTT

v_call: TRBV27
clone_size: -
j_call: TRBJ1-1
d_call: -
cdr3_aa: CASSTRGGTEAFF
cdr3_nt: TGTGCCAGCAGCACAAGAGGGGGCACTGAAGCTTTCTTT

v_call: TRBV10-1
clone_size: -
j_call: TRBJ2-7
d_call: -
cdr3_aa: CASSDQRVPYEQYF
cdr3_nt: TGCGCCAGCAGTGACCAGCGGGTACCCTACGAGCAGTACTTC

v_call: TRBV5-1
clone_size: -
j_call: TRBJ2-3
d_call: -
cdr3_aa: CASSLEGPRDTQYF
cdr3_nt: TGCGCCAGCAGCTTGGAAGGGCCTAGAGATACGCAGTATTTT

v_call: TRBV28
clone_size: -
j_call: TRBJ2-3
d_call: -
cdr3_aa: CASSTTVADTQYF
cdr3_nt: TGTGCCAGCAGTACGACAGTGGCAGATACGCAGTATTTT

v_call: TRBV28
clone_size: -
j_call: TRBJ2-7
d_call: -
cdr3_aa: CASSLSSSYEQYF
cdr3_nt: TGTGCCAGCAGTTTATCATCCTCCTACGAGCAGTACTTC

v_call: TRBV20-1
clone_size: few
j_call: TRBJ2-7
d_call: -
cdr3_aa: CSATVAFEQYF
cdr3_nt: TGCAGTGCCACAGTGGCCTTCGAGCAGTACTTC

v_call: TRBV4-2
clone_size: -
j_call: TRBJ1-5
d_call: -
cdr3_aa: CASSQVSGGSQPQHF
cdr3_nt: TGTGCCAGCAGCCAAGTGAGTGGGGGGAGTCAGCCCCAGCATTTT

v_call: TRBV28
clone_size: -
j_call: TRBJ1-4
d_call: -
cdr3_aa: CASSAMDNSNEKLFF
cdr3_nt: TGTGCCAGCAGTGCCATGGACAACTCGAATGAAAAACTGTTTTTT

v_call: TRBV13
clone_size: -
j_call: TRBJ2-3
d_call: -
cdr3_aa: CASSQADTQYF
cdr3_nt: TGTGCCAGCAGCCAGGCAGATACGCAGTATTTT

v_call: TRBV5-1
clone_size: -
j_call: TRBJ2-7
d_call: TRBD2
cdr3_aa: CASSSGLALYEQYF
cdr3_nt: TGCGCCAGCAGCTCCGGACTAGCCCTCTACGAGCAGTACTTC

v_call: TRBV27
clone_size: -
j_call: TRBJ2-4
d_call: -
cdr3_aa: CASSLLVGSKNIQYF
cdr3_nt: TGTGCCAGCAGTTTATTGGTAGGTTCCAAAAACATTCAGTACTTC

v_call: TRBV11-2
clone_size: -
j_call: TRBJ2-5
d_call: TRBD1
cdr3_aa: CASREGQGGKTQYF
cdr3_nt: TGTGCCAGCAGAGAGGGACAGGGGGGCAAGACCCAGTACTTC

v_call: TRBV27
clone_size: -
j_call: TRBJ2-7
d_call: TRBD1
cdr3_aa: CASRIRQGYYEQYF
cdr3_nt: TGTGCCAGCAGGATCCGACAGGGGTATTACGAGCAGTACTTC

v_call: TRBV11-1
clone_size: few
j_call: TRBJ2-7
d_call: TRBD1
cdr3_aa: CASSLDPGGNEQYF
cdr3_nt: TGTGCCAGCAGCTTAGATCCAGGGGGAAACGAGCAGTACTTC

v_call: TRBV6-7
clone_size: -
j_call: TRBJ2-7
d_call: TRBD2
cdr3_aa: CASSLGTNRGTSGRQVYEQYF
cdr3_nt: TGTGCCAGCAGTCTCGGAACCAACAGGGGTACTAGCGGGAGGCAAGTGTACGAGCAGTACTTC

v_call: TRBV29-1
clone_size: once
j_call: TRBJ1-1
d_call: -
cdr3_aa: CSFTRTANTEAFF
cdr3_nt: TGCAGCTTCACGCGGACGGCAAACACTGAAGCTTTCTTT

v_call: TRBV2
clone_size: -
j_call: TRBJ2-5
d_call: -
cdr3_aa: CASRGRGFQETQYF
cdr3_nt: TGTGCCAGCAGGGGGCGGGGATTCCAAGAGACCCAGTACTTC

v_call: TRBV7-6
clone_size: -
j_call: TRBJ2-2
d_call: -
cdr3_aa: CASSPAGNTGELFF
cdr3_nt: TGTGCCAGCAGCCCCGCCGGGAACACCGGGGAGCTGTTTTTT

v_call: TRBV25-1
clone_size: -
j_call: TRBJ2-5
d_call: -
cdr3_aa: CASSGTPQETQYF
cdr3_nt: TGTGCCAGCAGTGGGACTCCACAAGAGACCCAGTACTTC

v_call: TRBV19
clone_size: -
j_call: TRBJ1-4
d_call: -
cdr3_aa: CASSMISTNEKLFF
cdr3_nt: TGTGCCAGTAGTATGATTTCAACTAATGAAAAACTGTTTTTT

v_call: TRBV6-1
clone_size: -
j_call: TRBJ1-5
d_call: TRBD1
cdr3_aa: CASRAQGASNQPQHF
cdr3_nt: TGTGCCAGCAGAGCACAGGGGGCAAGCAATCAGCCCCAGCATTTT